The subject of this entry is one T cell receptor (beta chain). Its antigen remains unknown. An end of the junction differs from the germline gene, which may be a read error. The data originate from a study of blood T cells in healthy people across ages. Overall study findings and caveats: Aged donors had fewer naive CD4+ cells and lower diversity than long-lived donors.

Germline CDR1 SGHTA, CDR2 FQGNSA. The CDR3 is 17 residues long. PCR was performed a second time for about 6 to 12 cycles using a sample-barcoded 5' primer and a J-beta primer mix. A single record per CDR3 protein comes from TCRdb applying MiXCR to the 5' RACE reads. In the table there are 900,000 to 950,000 distinct CDR3 sequences, roughly 28% of which are singletons. The same data also contributed to another study, on T cells of mothers and their children. In that study: The authors used all extracted RNA for cDNA synthesis, at approximately 1.5 ug per 15 ul. Overlap in related mother-child pairs always slightly exceeded unrelated pairs, never significantly. The analysis detected no persistent microchimeric T cell clones.

Material: blood. This TCR was sampled from a woman aged 40-49 years in good health. This rearrangement joins TRBV7-2 to TRBJ2-5; D is uncertain. CDR3 nucleotide sequence: TGTCCCAGCAGCTTAGCCCTCCCCAGGACCCCACAAGAGACCCAGTACTTC. Its translation: CPSSLALPRTPQETQYF.